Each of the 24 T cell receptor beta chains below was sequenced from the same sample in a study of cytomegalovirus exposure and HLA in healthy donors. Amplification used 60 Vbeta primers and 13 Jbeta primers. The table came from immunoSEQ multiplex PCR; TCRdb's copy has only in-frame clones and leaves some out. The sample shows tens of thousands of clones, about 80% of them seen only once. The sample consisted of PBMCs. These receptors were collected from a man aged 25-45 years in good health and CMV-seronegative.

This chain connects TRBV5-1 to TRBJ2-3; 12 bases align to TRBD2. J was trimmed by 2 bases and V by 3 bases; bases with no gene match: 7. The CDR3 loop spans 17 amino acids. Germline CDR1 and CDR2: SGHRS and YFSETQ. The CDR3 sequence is CASSSPTSGGYTDTQYF. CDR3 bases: TGCGCCAGCAGCTCCCCGACTAGCGGGGGTTACACAGATACGCAGTATTTT.

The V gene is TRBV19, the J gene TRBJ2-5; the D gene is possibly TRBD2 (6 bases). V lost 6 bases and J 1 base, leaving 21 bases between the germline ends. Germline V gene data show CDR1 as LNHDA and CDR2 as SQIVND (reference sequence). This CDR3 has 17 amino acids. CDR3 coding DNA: TGTGCCAGTAGCTGGGGCGCGGTTAGCGGTCCCCAAGAGACCCAGTACTTC. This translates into CASSWGAVSGPQETQYF.

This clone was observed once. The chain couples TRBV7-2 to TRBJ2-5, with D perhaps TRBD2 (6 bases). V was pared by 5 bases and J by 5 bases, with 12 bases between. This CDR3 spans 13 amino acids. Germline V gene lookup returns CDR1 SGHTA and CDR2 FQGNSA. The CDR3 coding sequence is TGTGCCAGCAGCAACACTAGCCTCGAGACCCAGTACTTC. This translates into CASSNTSLETQYF.

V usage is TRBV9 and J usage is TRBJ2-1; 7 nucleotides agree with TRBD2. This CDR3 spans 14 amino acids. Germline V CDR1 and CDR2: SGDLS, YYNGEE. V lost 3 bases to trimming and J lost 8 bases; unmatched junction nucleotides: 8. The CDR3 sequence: CASSGGLLGDEQFF. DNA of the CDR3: TGTGCCAGCAGCGGGGGACTATTAGGAGATGAGCAGTTCTTC. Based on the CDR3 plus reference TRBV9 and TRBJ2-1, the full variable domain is DSGVTQTPKHLITATGQRVTLRCSPRSGDLSVYWYQQSLDQGLQFLIQYYNGEERAKGNILERFSAQQFPDLHSELNLSSLELGDSALYFCASSGGLLGDEQFFGPGTRLTVL.

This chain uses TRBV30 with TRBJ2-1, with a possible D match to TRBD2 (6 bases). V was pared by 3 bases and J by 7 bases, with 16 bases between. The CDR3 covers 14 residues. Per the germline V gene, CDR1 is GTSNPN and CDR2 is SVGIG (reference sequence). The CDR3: CAWRAGPAGNEQFF. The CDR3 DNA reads TGTGCCTGGAGGGCGGGACCCGCCGGGAATGAGCAGTTCTTC.

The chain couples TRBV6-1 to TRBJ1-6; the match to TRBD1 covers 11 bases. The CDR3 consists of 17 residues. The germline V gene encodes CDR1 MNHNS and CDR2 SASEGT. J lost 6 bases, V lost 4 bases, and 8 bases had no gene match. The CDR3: CASSGWTGGAINSPLHF. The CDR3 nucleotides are TGTGCCAGCAGTGGATGGACAGGGGGCGCGATTAATTCACCCCTCCACTTT.

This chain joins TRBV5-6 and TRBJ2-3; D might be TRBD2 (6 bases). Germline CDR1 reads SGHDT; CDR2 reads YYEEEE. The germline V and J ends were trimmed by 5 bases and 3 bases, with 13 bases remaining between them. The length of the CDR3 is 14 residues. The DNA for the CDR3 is TGTGCCAGCAGACTCGGAGGGGATACAGATACGCAGTATTTT. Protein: CASRLGGDTDTQYF.

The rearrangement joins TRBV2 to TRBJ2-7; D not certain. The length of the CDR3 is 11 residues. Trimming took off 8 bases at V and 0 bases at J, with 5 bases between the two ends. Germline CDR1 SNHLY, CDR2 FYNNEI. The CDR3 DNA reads TGTGCCAGCGGTAGCTCCTACGAGCAGTACTTC. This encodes CASGSSYEQYF.

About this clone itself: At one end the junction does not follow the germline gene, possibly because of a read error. For the CDR3, the DNA is TGTGCTAGCAGCCGCGGGACAGGGGCCCTCCAAGAGACCCAGTACTTC. This encodes CASSRGTGALQETQYF. The rearrangement uses TRBV7-7 and TRBJ2-5; 10 nucleotides line up with TRBD1. The CDR3 has 16 residues. CDR1 and CDR2 (germline): SSHAT, FNYEAQ (reference sequence).

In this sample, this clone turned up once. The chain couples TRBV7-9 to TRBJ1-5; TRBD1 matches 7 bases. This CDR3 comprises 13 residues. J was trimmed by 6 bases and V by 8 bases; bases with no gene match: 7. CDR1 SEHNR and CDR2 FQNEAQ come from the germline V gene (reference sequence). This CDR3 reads CASQQGQGQPQHF. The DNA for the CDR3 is TGTGCCAGCCAACAGGGGCAGGGTCAGCCCCAGCATTTT.

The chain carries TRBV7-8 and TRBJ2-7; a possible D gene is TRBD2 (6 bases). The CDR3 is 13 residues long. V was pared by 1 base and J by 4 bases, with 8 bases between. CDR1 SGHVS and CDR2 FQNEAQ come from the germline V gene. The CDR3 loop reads CASSLGAGYEQYF. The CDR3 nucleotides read TGTGCCAGCAGCTTAGGGGCGGGGTACGAGCAGTACTTC.

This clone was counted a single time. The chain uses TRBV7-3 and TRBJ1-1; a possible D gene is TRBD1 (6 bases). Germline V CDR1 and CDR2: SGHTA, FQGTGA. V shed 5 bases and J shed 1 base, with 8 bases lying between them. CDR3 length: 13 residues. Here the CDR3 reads CASSVQGNTEAFF. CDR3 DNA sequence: TGTGCCAGCAGCGTACAGGGGAACACTGAAGCTTTCTTT.

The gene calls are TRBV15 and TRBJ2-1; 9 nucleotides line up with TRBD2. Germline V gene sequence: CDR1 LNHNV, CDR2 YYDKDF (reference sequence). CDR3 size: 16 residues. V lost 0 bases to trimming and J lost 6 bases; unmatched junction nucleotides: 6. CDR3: CATSRETSGSLNEQFF. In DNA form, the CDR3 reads TGTGCCACCAGCAGAGAGACTAGCGGCTCCCTCAATGAGCAGTTCTTC.

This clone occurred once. The CDR3 nucleotides read TGCGCCAGCAGCTTGGCCTTTGGGGCATCAGAGACCCAGTACTTC. Protein product: CASSLAFGASETQYF. V and J are TRBV5-1 and TRBJ2-5; possibly TRBD1 for D (5 bases). The CDR3 consists of 15 residues. Trimming shortened V by 0 bases and J by 4 bases, and 13 bases separated the two germline ends. Germline CDR1 and CDR2: SGHRS and YFSETQ.

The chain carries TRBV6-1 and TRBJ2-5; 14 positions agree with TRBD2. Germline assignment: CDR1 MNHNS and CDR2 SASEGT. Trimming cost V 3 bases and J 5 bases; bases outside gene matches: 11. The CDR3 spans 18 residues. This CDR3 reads CASSDEVPGLAGDETQYF. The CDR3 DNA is TGTGCCAGCAGTGACGAGGTCCCGGGACTAGCGGGGGATGAGACCCAGTACTTC.

The CDR3 bases are TGTGCCAGCAGACCCGGACTATACACAGATACGCAGTATTTT. Translation gives CASRPGLYTDTQYF. The V gene is TRBV7-2, the J gene TRBJ2-3; D perhaps matches TRBD2 (6 bases). Trimming took off 6 bases at V and 2 bases at J, with 12 bases between the two ends. This CDR3 contains 14 residues. Germline CDR1 is SGHTA and CDR2 is FQGNSA.

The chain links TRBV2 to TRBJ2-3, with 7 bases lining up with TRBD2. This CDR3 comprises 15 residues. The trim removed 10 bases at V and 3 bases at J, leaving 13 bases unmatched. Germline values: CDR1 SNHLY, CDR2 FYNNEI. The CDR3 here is CAIFGLAERTDTQYF. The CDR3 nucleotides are TGTGCCATCTTCGGCCTAGCGGAAAGGACAGATACGCAGTATTTT.

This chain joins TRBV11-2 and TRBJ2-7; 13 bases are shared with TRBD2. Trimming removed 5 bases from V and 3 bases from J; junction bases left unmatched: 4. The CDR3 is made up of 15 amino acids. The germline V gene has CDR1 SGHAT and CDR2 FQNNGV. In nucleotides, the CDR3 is TGTGCCAGCAGCCCGACTAGCGGGGGGAACTACGAGCAGTACTTC. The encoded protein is CASSPTSGGNYEQYF. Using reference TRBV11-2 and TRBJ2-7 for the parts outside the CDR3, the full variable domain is EAGVAQSPRYKIIEKRQSVAFWCNPISGHATLYWYQQILGQGPKLLIQFQNNGVVDDSQLPKDRFSAERLKGVDSTLKIQPAKLEDSAVYLCASSPTSGGNYEQYFGPGTRLTVT.

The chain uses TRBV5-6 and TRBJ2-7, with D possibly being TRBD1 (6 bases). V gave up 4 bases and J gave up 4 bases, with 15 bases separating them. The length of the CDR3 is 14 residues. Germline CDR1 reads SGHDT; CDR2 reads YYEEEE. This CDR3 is CASSVAGTPYEQYF. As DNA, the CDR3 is TGTGCCAGCAGCGTCGCCGGGACACCATACGAGCAGTACTTC.

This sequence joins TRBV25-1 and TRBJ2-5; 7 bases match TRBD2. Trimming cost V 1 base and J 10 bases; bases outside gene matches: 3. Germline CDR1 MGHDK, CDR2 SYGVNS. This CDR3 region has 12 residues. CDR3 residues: CASSELGGVQYF. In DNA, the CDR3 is TGTGCCAGCAGTGAATTGGGGGGGGTCCAGTACTTC.

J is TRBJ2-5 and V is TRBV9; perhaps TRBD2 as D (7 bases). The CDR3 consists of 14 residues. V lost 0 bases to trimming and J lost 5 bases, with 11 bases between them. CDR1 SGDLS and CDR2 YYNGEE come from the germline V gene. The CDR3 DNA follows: TGTGCCAGCAGCGTAGCTGAGGGGGGGGAGACCCAGTACTTC. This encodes CASSVAEGGETQYF.

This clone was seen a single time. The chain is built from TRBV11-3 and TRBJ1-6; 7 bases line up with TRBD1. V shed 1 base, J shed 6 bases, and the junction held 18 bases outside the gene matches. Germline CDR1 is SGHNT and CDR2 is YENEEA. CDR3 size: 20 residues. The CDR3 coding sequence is TGTGCCAGCAGCTTAGGGTACGGGACAGAGAGAAAGGGCGGTAATTCACCCCTCCACTTT. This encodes CASSLGYGTERKGGNSPLHF. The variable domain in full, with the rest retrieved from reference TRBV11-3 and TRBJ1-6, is EAGVVQSPRYKIIEKKQPVAFWCNPISGHNTLYWYLQNLGQGPELLIRYENEEAVDDSQLPKDRFSAERLKGVDSTLKIQPAELGDSAVYLCASSLGYGTERKGGNSPLHFGNGTRLTVT.

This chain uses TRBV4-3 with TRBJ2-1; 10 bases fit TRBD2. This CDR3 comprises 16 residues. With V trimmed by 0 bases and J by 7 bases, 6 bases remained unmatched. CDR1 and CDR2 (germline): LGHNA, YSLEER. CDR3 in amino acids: CASSQDRAGGPNEQFF. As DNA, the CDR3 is TGCGCCAGCAGCCAAGATAGAGCGGGGGGGCCGAATGAGCAGTTCTTC.

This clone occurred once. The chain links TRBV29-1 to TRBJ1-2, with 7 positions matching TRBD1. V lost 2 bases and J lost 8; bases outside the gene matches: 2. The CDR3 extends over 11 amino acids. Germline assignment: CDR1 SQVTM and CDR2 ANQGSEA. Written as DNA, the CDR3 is TGCAGCGTTGAAAGGGACAGAGGCTACACCTTC. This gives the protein CSVERDRGYTF. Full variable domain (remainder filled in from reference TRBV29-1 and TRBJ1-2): SAVISQKPSRDICQRGTSLTIQCQVDSQVTMMFWYRQQPGQSLTLIATANQGSEATYESGFVIDKFPISRPNLTFSTLTVSNMSPEDSSIYLCSVERDRGYTFGSGTRLTVV.